This TCR beta chain was sequenced during a study of OX40 agonist ivuxolimab in advanced cancers. Study at large: Clinicians treated patients with ivuxolimab, an agonistic anti-OX40 (CD134) antibody. Prior anti-PD-1, anti-PD-L1 or anti-CTLA-4 therapy was allowed; more than 30% had some. Age averaged around 59 years (range 23 to 79), and less than 85% were male.

Individuals having autoimmune disease history or systemic immunosuppression were not enrolled. Germline values: CDR1 MGHRA, CDR2 YSYEKL. The germline V and J ends were trimmed by 4 bases and 3 bases, with 12 bases remaining between them. CDR3 length: 15 amino acids. The table came from immunoSEQ multiplex PCR; TCRdb's copy has only in-frame clones and leaves some out. There are about 19,000 clones in the sample; around 68% occur only once, and over 9.5% lies in the top ten. The source was CD4+ or CD8+ T cells sorted from blood, collected in a trial of the OX40 agonist ivuxolimab. The chain links TRBV4-1 to TRBJ1-4, with D possibly being TRBD1 (6 bases). The TCR sequence derives from an adult with an advanced solid tumor such as melanoma, head and neck, liver or kidney cancer. CDR3 protein: CASSLLDSANEKLFF. The CDR3 coding sequence is TGCGCCAGCAGCCTCCTGGACAGTGCTAATGAAAAACTGTTTTTT.